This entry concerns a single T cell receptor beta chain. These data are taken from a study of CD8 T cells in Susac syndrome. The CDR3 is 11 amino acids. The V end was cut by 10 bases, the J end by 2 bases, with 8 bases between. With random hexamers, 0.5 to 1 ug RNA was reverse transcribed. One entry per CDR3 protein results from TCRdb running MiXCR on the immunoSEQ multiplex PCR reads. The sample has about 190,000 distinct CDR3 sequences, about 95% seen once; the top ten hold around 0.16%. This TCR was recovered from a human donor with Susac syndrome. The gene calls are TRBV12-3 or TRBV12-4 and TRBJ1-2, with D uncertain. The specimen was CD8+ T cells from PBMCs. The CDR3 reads CATAANYGYTF. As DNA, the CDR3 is TGTGCCACAGCCGCGAACTATGGCTACACCTTC.